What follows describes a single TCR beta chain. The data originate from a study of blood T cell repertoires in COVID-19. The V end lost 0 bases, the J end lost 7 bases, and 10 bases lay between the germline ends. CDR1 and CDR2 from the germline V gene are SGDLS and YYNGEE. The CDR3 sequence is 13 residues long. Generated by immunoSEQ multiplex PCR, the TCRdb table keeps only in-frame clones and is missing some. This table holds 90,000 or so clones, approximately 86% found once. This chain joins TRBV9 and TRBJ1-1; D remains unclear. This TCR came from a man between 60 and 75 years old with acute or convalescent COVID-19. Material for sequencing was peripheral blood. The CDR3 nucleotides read TGTGCCAGCAGCGTAGGCCCCCCGAGTGAAGCTTTCTTT. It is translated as CASSVGPPSEAFF. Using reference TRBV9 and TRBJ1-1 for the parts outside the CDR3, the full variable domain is DSGVTQTPKHLITATGQRVTLRCSPRSGDLSVYWYQQSLDQGLQFLIQYYNGEERAKGNILERFSAQQFPDLHSELNLSSLELGDSALYFCASSVGPPSEAFFGQGTRLTVV.